Listed here is a single TCR beta chain. Its target is not known. The source of the sample is a study of T cell responses to AZD1222 COVID-19 vaccine. Whole-study results and caveats: At study baseline, merely over 5 AZD1222 recipients were seropositive. Nearly half of spike-specific TCRs reportedly go after variant regions that carry no mutations.

Assay: immunoSEQ multiplex PCR; the TCRdb copy retains only in-frame clones and omits some. The sample lists tens of thousands of clones, about nine tenths occurring once. CDR3 length: 14 amino acids. Germline V gene lookup returns CDR1 MNHEY and CDR2 SMNVEV (reference sequence). Between the trimmed V and J ends, which lost 10 bases and 7 bases, there was a span of 20 bases. The receptor comes from an adult in good health. The source material was peripheral blood, sampled on day 0 of MenACWY control vaccination. V is TRBV27 and J is TRBJ1-5; D is unclear. The CDR3: CATIYPGIWQPQHF. The DNA of the CDR3 is TGTGCCACAATCTATCCTGGGATCTGGCAGCCCCAGCATTTT.